This TCR beta chain stems from a study of cytomegalovirus exposure and HLA in healthy donors. About this clone: The antigen is undetermined.

The PCR made use of 60 Vbeta and 13 Jbeta primers. Clones were read by immunoSEQ multiplex PCR, and TCRdb kept only the in-frame ones, dropping some. The data show 110,000 or so clones, about 79% seen once. Germline CDR1 and CDR2: GTSNPN and SVGIG (reference sequence). The CDR3 is made up of 12 amino acids. Trimming shortened V by 3 bases and J by 3 bases, and 7 bases separated the two germline ends. Points from the study as a whole: In a later analysis, V- and J-gene trimming of beta chains associated with a DCLRE1C missense variant, replicated independently. In a later analysis, the majority of CMV-associated beta chains seemingly showed HLA restriction.

Sequencing used PBMCs. This TCR was recovered from a human donor in good health. The V and J genes are TRBV30 and TRBJ2-3; D gene uncertain. The CDR3 sequence is CAWSDRTDTQYF. Here the CDR3 DNA reads TGTGCCTGGAGCGATAGAACAGATACGCAGTATTTT.